A selection of T cell receptor beta chains follows, all from one sample in a study of blood T cell repertoires in COVID-19. TCRdb keeps only in-frame clones here, not all; method: immunoSEQ multiplex PCR. In the table there are 350,000 to 500,000 clones, roughly 84% of which are singletons. Material: PBMCs or T cells enriched from blood (not recorded which). The receptors were gathered from a woman under 30 who had been exposed to COVID-19. Both conserved end residues are part of each CDR3. A D gene is named only where the DNA matches it firmly. Clone size appears in some rows only: once, few, many, or a class for an expanded clone.

d_gene	abundance	v_gene	j_gene	CDR3aa	CDR3nt
TRBD1	-	TRBV27	TRBJ2-2	CASSYRGSPNTGELFF	TGTGCCAGCAGCTACAGGGGCTCCCCGAACACCGGGGAGCTGTTTTTT
-	-	TRBV10-3	TRBJ2-7	CAISEWGLSDEQYF	TGTGCCATCAGTGAATGGGGGCTATCTGACGAGCAGTACTTC
-	few	TRBV11-3	TRBJ2-7	CASSLEAGYEQYF	TGTGCCAGCAGCTTAGAGGCAGGTTACGAGCAGTACTTC
TRBD1	-	TRBV9	TRBJ2-1	CASSVEGGAGNEQFF	TGTGCCAGCAGCGTAGAAGGGGGCGCCGGCAATGAGCAGTTCTTC
-	-	TRBV6-5	TRBJ2-7	CASSYHRVSTYEQYF	TGTGCCAGCAGTTACCACAGGGTATCAACCTACGAGCAGTACTTC
TRBD2	-	TRBV10-3	TRBJ2-3	CAIGSGGTDTQYF	TGTGCCATCGGAAGCGGGGGCACAGATACGCAGTATTTT
TRBD1	-	TRBV7-3	TRBJ2-2	CASSEYPGGGTGELFF	TGTGCCAGCAGCGAATACCCAGGGGGCGGCACCGGGGAGCTGTTTTTT
-	-	TRBV12-3/TRBV12-4	TRBJ1-1	CASSRTANTEAFF	TGTGCCAGCAGTCGGACAGCGAACACTGAAGCTTTCTTT
TRBD1	-	TRBV10-3	TRBJ1-4	CAIGTGGNEKLFF	TGTGCCATCGGGACAGGCGGTAATGAAAAACTGTTTTTT
-	-	TRBV2	TRBJ2-3	CASSENPERAADTDTQYF	TGTGCCAGCAGTGAAAACCCGGAGCGGGCAGCGGACACAGATACGCAGTATTTT
TRBD1	-	TRBV24-1	TRBJ2-3	CATSDPTGGPDTQYF	TGTGCCACCAGTGACCCGACAGGGGGCCCAGATACGCAGTATTTT
-	-	TRBV7-9	TRBJ2-7	CASSSASGQYF	TGTGCCAGCAGCTCCGCGTCCGGGCAGTACTTC
TRBD1	-	TRBV4-1	TRBJ2-7	CASKSYSGQAGEQYF	TGCGCCAGCAAATCCTATTCAGGACAGGCCGGCGAGCAGTACTTC
TRBD1	-	TRBV7-2	TRBJ2-7	CASSPGTGSYEQYF	TGTGCCAGCAGCCCCGGGACAGGCTCCTACGAGCAGTACTTC
TRBD2	-	TRBV19	TRBJ2-5	CASSSLGLAGGPYQETQYF	TGTGCCAGTAGTTCCCTGGGACTAGCGGGGGGGCCGTACCAAGAGACCCAGTACTTC
TRBD2	once	TRBV30	TRBJ2-5	CAWSVGLVVFGLETQYF	TGTGCCTGGAGTGTGGGACTAGTGGTTTTCGGGTTGGAGACCCAGTACTTC
-	-	TRBV28	TRBJ2-7	CASSFQYKGRPAGYYEQYF	TGTGCCAGCAGTTTTCAATACAAGGGGAGGCCCGCGGGTTACTACGAGCAGTACTTC
-	-	TRBV7-9	TRBJ2-7	CASSLWAGELYEQYF	TGTGCCAGCAGCTTATGGGCAGGGGAACTCTACGAGCAGTACTTC
TRBD1	-	TRBV4-1	TRBJ2-1	CASSQEGYGTGGYNEQFF	TGCGCCAGCAGCCAAGAAGGTTACGGGACAGGGGGGTACAATGAGCAGTTCTTC
-	-	TRBV28	TRBJ2-5	CASSIYGTQYF	TGTGCCAGCAGCATCTATGGGACCCAGTACTTC
TRBD1	once	TRBV28	TRBJ2-7	CASSLWDPGQTYEQYF	TGTGCCAGCAGTTTATGGGATCCGGGACAGACCTACGAGCAGTACTTC
-	-	TRBV5-1	TRBJ2-2	CASSLLSGTNTGELFF	TGCGCCAGCAGCTTGCTCTCCGGGACGAACACCGGGGAGCTGTTTTTT
-	-	TRBV12-3/TRBV12-4	TRBJ2-7	CATYEQYF	TGTGCCACATACGAGCAGTACTTC
TRBD2	-	TRBV11-1	TRBJ2-2	CASSPGLAGTGELFF	TGTGCCAGCAGCCCGGGACTAGCTGGCACCGGGGAGCTGTTTTTT
TRBD1	-	TRBV14	TRBJ1-1	CASSQQGAGNTEAFF	TGTGCCAGCAGCCAACAGGGGGCCGGGAACACTGAAGCTTTCTTT
TRBD2	-	TRBV5-4	TRBJ2-1	CASSLEPSGYNEQFF	TGTGCCAGCAGCTTGGAGCCTAGCGGGTACAATGAGCAGTTCTTC
TRBD1	-	TRBV27	TRBJ1-5	CASSADRGLSNQPQHF	TGTGCCAGCAGTGCGGACAGGGGTTTGAGCAATCAGCCCCAGCATTTT
TRBD1	-	TRBV29-1	TRBJ2-1	CSGTGRTYNEQFF	TGCAGCGGGACAGGCCGGACCTACAATGAGCAGTTCTTC
TRBD1	-	TRBV6-5	TRBJ2-1	CASSYSPTGANEQFF	TGTGCCAGCAGTTACTCGCCGACAGGGGCCAATGAGCAGTTCTTC
TRBD1	-	TRBV4-1	TRBJ1-6	CASRQATGNNSPLHF	TGCGCCAGCAGGCAAGCGACAGGGAACAATTCACCCCTCCACTTT
-	-	TRBV9	TRBJ2-3	CASSVLGGDIDTQYF	TGTGCCAGCAGCGTTCTGGGGGGGGACATAGATACGCAGTATTTT
TRBD1	few	TRBV30	TRBJ1-6	CAWRLDREGSPLHF	TGTGCCTGGAGATTAGACAGGGAAGGATCACCCCTCCACTTT
-	few	TRBV28	TRBJ1-1	CASRLPPGQWNTEAFF	TGTGCCAGCAGGCTTCCCCCCGGACAGTGGAACACTGAAGCTTTCTTT
TRBD1	-	TRBV6-5	TRBJ1-5	CASSPDRGGQPQHF	TGTGCCAGCAGCCCGGACAGGGGAGGCCAGCCCCAGCATTTT
-	once	TRBV28	TRBJ1-2	CASSLDTRGYTF	TGTGCCAGCAGCTTAGATACCAGGGGCTACACCTTC
-	-	TRBV4-2	TRBJ2-3	CASSQDLRQDTDTQYF	TGTGCCAGCAGCCAAGATCTTAGGCAGGACACAGATACGCAGTATTTT
-	-	TRBV12-5	TRBJ1-1	CASGLGGNTEAFF	TGTGCTAGTGGTTTAGGAGGGAACACTGAAGCTTTCTTT